This TCR beta chain was sequenced during a study of cytomegalovirus exposure and HLA in healthy donors. Study at large: The Caucasian-associated ancestry cluster contained approximately 81% of the roughly 400 genotyped donors.

13 Jbeta primers and 60 Vbeta primers were used for the PCR. Data came from immunoSEQ multiplex PCR; TCRdb stores just in-frame clones and leaves some out. This sample has about 150,000 clones, with 65% to 85% found just once. Notes on the study in general: In a later analysis, at a false discovery rate of 0.05, roughly 17,000 TCR beta sequences were associated with HLA alleles. Fewer N-insertions (relative to the roughly 720-donor mean) were reportedly seen in an Asian-associated ancestry cluster in a later analysis.

A word on this clone: Its antigen remains unknown.

The CDR3 is 18 amino acids. Trimming at V came to 1 base and at J to 0 bases, leaving 2 bases not matched to a gene. Germline V CDR1 and CDR2: LGHNA, YNFKEQ. The chain uses TRBV4-2 and TRBJ2-2, with TRBD2 matching 13 bases. Sequencing was done on a sample of PBMCs. This receptor was identified in a woman aged 40-49 years in good health and CMV-seropositive. The CDR3 region has the DNA TGTGCCAGCAGCCAAGGACTAGCGGGAGGATCGAACACCGGGGAGCTGTTTTTT. This translates into CASSQGLAGGSNTGELFF.